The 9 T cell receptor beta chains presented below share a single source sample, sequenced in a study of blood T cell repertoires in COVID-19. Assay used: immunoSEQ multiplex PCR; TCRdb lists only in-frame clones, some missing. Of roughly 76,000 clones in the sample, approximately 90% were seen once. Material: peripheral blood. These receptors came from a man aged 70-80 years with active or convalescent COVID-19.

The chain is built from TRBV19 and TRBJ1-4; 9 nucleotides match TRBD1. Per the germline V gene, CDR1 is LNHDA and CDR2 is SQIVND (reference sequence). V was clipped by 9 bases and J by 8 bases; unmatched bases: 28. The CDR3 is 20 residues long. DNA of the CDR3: TGTGCCAGCCGAGACAGGGGGAAGGGGTCTGGATCATTAATGAGGGAAAAACTGTTTTTT. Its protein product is CASRDRGKGSGSLMREKLFF.

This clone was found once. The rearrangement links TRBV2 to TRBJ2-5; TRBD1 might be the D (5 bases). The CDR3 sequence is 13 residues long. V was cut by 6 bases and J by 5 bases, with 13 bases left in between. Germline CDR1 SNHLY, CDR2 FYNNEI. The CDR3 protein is CASRGQMQETQYF. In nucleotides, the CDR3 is TGTGCCAGCAGGGGGCAGATGCAGGAGACCCAGTACTTC.

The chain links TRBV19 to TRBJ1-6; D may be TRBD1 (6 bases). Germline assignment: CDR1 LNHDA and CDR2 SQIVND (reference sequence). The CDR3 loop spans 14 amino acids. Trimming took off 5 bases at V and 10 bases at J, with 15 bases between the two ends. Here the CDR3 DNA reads TGTGCCAGTAGTCACACAGGGATTCGGTCACCCCTCCACTTT. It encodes CASSHTGIRSPLHF.

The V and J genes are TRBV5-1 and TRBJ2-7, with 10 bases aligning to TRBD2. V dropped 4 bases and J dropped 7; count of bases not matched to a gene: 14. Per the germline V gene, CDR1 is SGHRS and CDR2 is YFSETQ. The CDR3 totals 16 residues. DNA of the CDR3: TGCGCCAGCAGCGCTGGCAGGTCTAGCGGGAGAAATGAGCAGTACTTC. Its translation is CASSAGRSSGRNEQYF.

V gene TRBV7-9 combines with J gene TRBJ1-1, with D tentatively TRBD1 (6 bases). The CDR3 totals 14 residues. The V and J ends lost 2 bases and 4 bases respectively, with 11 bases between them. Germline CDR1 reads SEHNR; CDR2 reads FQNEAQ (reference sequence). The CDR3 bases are TGTGCCAGCAGCTTATCGGGGGGGCTCACTGAAGCTTTCTTT. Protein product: CASSLSGGLTEAFF.

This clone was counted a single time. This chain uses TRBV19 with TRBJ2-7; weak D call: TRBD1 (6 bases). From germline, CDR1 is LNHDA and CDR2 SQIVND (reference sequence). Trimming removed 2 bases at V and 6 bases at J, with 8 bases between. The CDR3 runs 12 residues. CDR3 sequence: CASSIRGSEQYF. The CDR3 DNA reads TGTGCCAGTAGTATAAGGGGGTCCGAGCAGTACTTC. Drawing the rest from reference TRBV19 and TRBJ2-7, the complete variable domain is DGGITQSPKYLFRKEGQNVTLSCEQNLNHDAMYWYRQDPGQGLRLIYYSQIVNDFQKGDIAEGYSVSREKKESFPLTVTSAQKNPTAFYLCASSIRGSEQYFGPGTRLTVT.

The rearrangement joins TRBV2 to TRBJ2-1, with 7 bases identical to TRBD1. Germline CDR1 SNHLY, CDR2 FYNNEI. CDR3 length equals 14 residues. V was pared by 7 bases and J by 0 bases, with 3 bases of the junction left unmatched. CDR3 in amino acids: CASNRDSSYNEQFF. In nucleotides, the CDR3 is TGTGCCAGCAACCGGGACAGCTCCTACAATGAGCAGTTCTTC.

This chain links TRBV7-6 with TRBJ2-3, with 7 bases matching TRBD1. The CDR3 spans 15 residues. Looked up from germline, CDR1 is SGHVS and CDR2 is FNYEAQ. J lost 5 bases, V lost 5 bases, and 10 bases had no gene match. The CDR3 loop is CASSRRQGREDTQYF. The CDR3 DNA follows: TGTGCCAGCAGCCGAAGACAGGGTAGGGAAGATACGCAGTATTTT.

The chain's CDR3 is CASSQDLGGTGSEKLFF. Written as DNA, the CDR3 is TGTGCCAGCAGCCAAGATCTGGGGGGGACCGGGAGTGAAAAACTGTTTTTT. The chain is built from TRBV4-2 and TRBJ1-4, with TRBD1 as a possible D gene (5 bases). The V end was cut by 0 bases, the J end by 7 bases, with 18 bases between. Germline V CDR1 and CDR2: LGHNA, YNFKEQ. CDR3 length: 17 residues.